A selection of T cell receptor beta chains follows, all from one sample in a study of graft-versus-host responses after intestinal transplantation. Generated by immunoSEQ multiplex PCR, the TCRdb table keeps only in-frame clones and is missing some. Among more than 40,000 clones listed, approximately 95% were seen once. The antigens these receptors bind are not known. The sample in question was unstimulated CD8+ T cells sorted from spleen or lymph node cells, obtained before transplant. These receptors all stem from a human donor who was the organ donor for an intestinal transplant. CDR3s include the opening cysteine and the closing phenylalanine or tryptophan. Fields, in order: V gene, J gene, D gene, clone size, CDR3 DNA, CDR3 protein. The D gene is left open where the match is weak. Clone sizes are given selectively: once, few, many, or a class where the clone is expanded.

V gene: TRBV11-2; J gene: TRBJ2-1; D gene: -; clone size: -; CDR3 DNA: TGTGCCAGCAGCTTAGATCTCGGAGACAATGAGCAGTTCTTC; CDR3 protein: CASSLDLGDNEQFF
V gene: TRBV7-6; J gene: TRBJ2-7; D gene: TRBD1; clone size: -; CDR3 DNA: TGTGCCAGCAGCCCACAGGGGTCCTCCTACGAGCAGTACTTC; CDR3 protein: CASSPQGSSYEQYF
V gene: TRBV4-1; J gene: TRBJ1-1; D gene: -; clone size: -; CDR3 DNA: TGCGCCAGCAGCTTAAGGGTCGATAACACTGAAGCTTTCTTT; CDR3 protein: CASSLRVDNTEAFF
V gene: TRBV13; J gene: TRBJ2-1; D gene: -; clone size: -; CDR3 DNA: TGTGCCAGCGGACCGGAATCGGCCACCTACAATGAGCAGTTCTTC; CDR3 protein: CASGPESATYNEQFF
V gene: TRBV28; J gene: TRBJ2-7; D gene: -; clone size: -; CDR3 DNA: TGTGCCAGCAGTCCACGGGTCAGCCCCTACGAGCAGTACTTC; CDR3 protein: CASSPRVSPYEQYF
V gene: TRBV7-9; J gene: TRBJ2-1; D gene: -; clone size: -; CDR3 DNA: TGTGCCAGCAGCTTAGGCGAGGGCGGGGAGCCAAGCTCCTACAATGAGCAGTTCTTC; CDR3 protein: CASSLGEGGEPSSYNEQFF
V gene: TRBV4-1; J gene: TRBJ2-1; D gene: TRBD1; clone size: -; CDR3 DNA: TGCGCCAGCAGCCAAGGGACAGGCAATGAGCAGTTCTTC; CDR3 protein: CASSQGTGNEQFF
V gene: TRBV4-1; J gene: TRBJ1-1; D gene: -; clone size: -; CDR3 DNA: TGCGCCAGCAGCCAAGAGGAGACGGACACTGAAGCTTTCTTT; CDR3 protein: CASSQEETDTEAFF
V gene: TRBV4-3; J gene: TRBJ2-2; D gene: -; clone size: -; CDR3 DNA: TGCGCCAGCAGCCCCCGGACAGTAGAGAACACCGGGGAGCTGTTTTTT; CDR3 protein: CASSPRTVENTGELFF
V gene: TRBV13; J gene: TRBJ2-5; D gene: TRBD1; clone size: -; CDR3 DNA: TGTGCCAGCAGCTCCCGTCGACAGGGTGCAGCAGAGACCCAGTACTTC; CDR3 protein: CASSSRRQGAAETQYF
V gene: TRBV5-4; J gene: TRBJ2-3; D gene: TRBD2; clone size: -; CDR3 DNA: TGTGCCAGCAGCCTAAGCGGGGGGGCTACAGATACGCAGTATTTT; CDR3 protein: CASSLSGGATDTQYF
V gene: TRBV30; J gene: TRBJ1-2; D gene: TRBD1; clone size: -; CDR3 DNA: TGTGCCGGGGGACAGGATGATGGCTACACCTTC; CDR3 protein: CAGGQDDGYTF
V gene: TRBV5-8; J gene: TRBJ2-4; D gene: -; clone size: -; CDR3 DNA: TGTGCCAGCAGCCCGGAGATAGGGGAAAACATTCAGTACTTC; CDR3 protein: CASSPEIGENIQYF
V gene: TRBV30; J gene: TRBJ2-1; D gene: -; clone size: -; CDR3 DNA: TGTGCCTGGAGTGTACTCCCCAGCTTCGACAATGAGCAGTTCTTC; CDR3 protein: CAWSVLPSFDNEQFF
V gene: TRBV7-9; J gene: TRBJ2-3; D gene: -; clone size: -; CDR3 DNA: TGTGCCAGCAGCTTAAGCCCCTCAGATACGCAGTATTTT; CDR3 protein: CASSLSPSDTQYF
V gene: TRBV7-8; J gene: TRBJ2-3; D gene: -; clone size: -; CDR3 DNA: TGTGCCAGCAGCCCGCCCCCGGATACGCAGTATTTT; CDR3 protein: CASSPPPDTQYF
V gene: TRBV4-3; J gene: TRBJ2-3; D gene: TRBD2; clone size: -; CDR3 DNA: TGCGCCAGCAGCCCCGGCCCTAGCGGGGTGACAGATACGCAGTATTTT; CDR3 protein: CASSPGPSGVTDTQYF
V gene: TRBV5-1; J gene: TRBJ2-7; D gene: TRBD2; clone size: -; CDR3 DNA: TGCGCCAGCAGCTTTGGGGGAGGGGCCGAGCAGTACTTC; CDR3 protein: CASSFGGGAEQYF
V gene: TRBV10-3; J gene: TRBJ2-1; D gene: TRBD2; clone size: -; CDR3 DNA: TGTGCCATCAGTGAGGGGGGGGGACGCGGAGCATACAATGAGCAGTTCTTC; CDR3 protein: CAISEGGGRGAYNEQFF
V gene: TRBV7-9; J gene: TRBJ2-7; D gene: -; clone size: -; CDR3 DNA: TGTGCCAGCAGCTTAAGTGGCTACGAGCAGTACTTC; CDR3 protein: CASSLSGYEQYF
V gene: TRBV2; J gene: TRBJ2-5; D gene: TRBD2; clone size: -; CDR3 DNA: TGTGCCAGCAAAGGACTAGAGTCCCACCAAGAGACCCAGTACTTC; CDR3 protein: CASKGLESHQETQYF
V gene: TRBV2; J gene: TRBJ1-1; D gene: -; clone size: -; CDR3 DNA: TGTGCCAGCAGTGACAGCCTGAACACTGAAGCTTTCTTT; CDR3 protein: CASSDSLNTEAFF
V gene: TRBV7-8; J gene: TRBJ1-4; D gene: -; clone size: -; CDR3 DNA: TGTGCCAGCAGCCGCAATGGGGGAGCTAATGAAAAACTGTTTTTT; CDR3 protein: CASSRNGGANEKLFF
V gene: TRBV28; J gene: TRBJ1-1; D gene: -; clone size: -; CDR3 DNA: TGTGCCAGCAGCCCCAGACAGGTCAAGGACACTGAAGCTTTCTTT; CDR3 protein: CASSPRQVKDTEAFF
V gene: TRBV18; J gene: TRBJ2-7; D gene: TRBD1; clone size: -; CDR3 DNA: TGTGCCAGCTCACCAGAACGGCTCGGGACAGGGCTCGACGAGCAGTACTTC; CDR3 protein: CASSPERLGTGLDEQYF
V gene: TRBV7-9; J gene: TRBJ2-1; D gene: -; clone size: -; CDR3 DNA: TGTGCCAGCAGCTTAAGAGACGGAGGGACAGTCTCCTACAATGAGCAGTTCTTC; CDR3 protein: CASSLRDGGTVSYNEQFF
V gene: TRBV4-3; J gene: TRBJ1-1; D gene: -; clone size: -; CDR3 DNA: TGCGCCAGCAGCTATGACAGCATGAACACTGAAGCTTTCTTT; CDR3 protein: CASSYDSMNTEAFF
V gene: TRBV6-5; J gene: TRBJ1-6; D gene: -; clone size: once; CDR3 DNA: TGTGCCAGCAGTTCCGGAGGCCTCCCGCCCCGGCCCCTCCACTTT; CDR3 protein: CASSSGGLPPRPLHF
V gene: TRBV30; J gene: TRBJ2-7; D gene: -; clone size: -; CDR3 DNA: TGTGCCTGGAGTTTGGGGGGGGCTCCCTACGAGCAGTACTTC; CDR3 protein: CAWSLGGAPYEQYF
V gene: TRBV11-2; J gene: TRBJ2-5; D gene: -; clone size: -; CDR3 DNA: TGTGCCAGCAGCCACACGGCTAGCCTGAGTCAAGAGACCCAGTACTTC; CDR3 protein: CASSHTASLSQETQYF
V gene: TRBV28; J gene: TRBJ1-1; D gene: TRBD1; clone size: -; CDR3 DNA: TGTGCCAGCAGTCCACTCAGGGACAGGGGGCTGGACACTGAAGCTTTCTTT; CDR3 protein: CASSPLRDRGLDTEAFF
V gene: TRBV7-3; J gene: TRBJ2-3; D gene: -; clone size: -; CDR3 DNA: TGTGCCAGCAGCTTAGGGCGATCCCTCACAGATACGCAGTATTTT; CDR3 protein: CASSLGRSLTDTQYF